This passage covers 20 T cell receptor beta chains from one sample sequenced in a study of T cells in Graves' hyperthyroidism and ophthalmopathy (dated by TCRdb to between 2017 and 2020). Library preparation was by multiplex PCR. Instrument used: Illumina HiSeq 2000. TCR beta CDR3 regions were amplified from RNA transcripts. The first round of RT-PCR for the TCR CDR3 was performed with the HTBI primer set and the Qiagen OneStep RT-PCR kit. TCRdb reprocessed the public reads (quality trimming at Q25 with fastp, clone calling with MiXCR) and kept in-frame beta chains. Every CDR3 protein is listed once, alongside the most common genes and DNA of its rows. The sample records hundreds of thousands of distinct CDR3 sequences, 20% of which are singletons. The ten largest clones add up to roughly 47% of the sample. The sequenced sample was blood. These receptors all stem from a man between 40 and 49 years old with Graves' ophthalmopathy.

For the CDR3, the DNA is TGTGCCAGCACCGAACCAACAGGGAGGACCCACTTAATTTCACCCCTCCACTTT. Its translation is CASTEPTGRTHLISPLHF. The chain recombines TRBV7-8 with TRBJ1-6; D is perhaps TRBD1 (6 bases). This CDR3 is 18 amino acids long. Looked up from germline, CDR1 is SGHVS and CDR2 is FQNEAQ. V lost 7 bases and J lost 9, with 28 bases in between.

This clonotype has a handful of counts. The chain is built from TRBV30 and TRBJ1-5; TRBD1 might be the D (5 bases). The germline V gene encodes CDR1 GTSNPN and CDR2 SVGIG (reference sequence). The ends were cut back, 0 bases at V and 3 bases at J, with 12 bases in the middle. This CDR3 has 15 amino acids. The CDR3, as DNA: TGTGCCTGGAGTGTACTAGCAGGGAACAATCAGCCCCAGCATTTT. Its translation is CAWSVLAGNNQPQHF.

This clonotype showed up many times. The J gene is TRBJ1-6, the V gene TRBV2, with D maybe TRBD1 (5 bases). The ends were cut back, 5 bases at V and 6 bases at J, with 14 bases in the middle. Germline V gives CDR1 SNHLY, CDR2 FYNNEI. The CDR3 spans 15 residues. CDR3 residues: CASSPGPGGNSPLHF. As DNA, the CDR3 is TGTGCCAGCAGTCCAGGCCCCGGGGGTAATTCACCCCTCCACTTT.

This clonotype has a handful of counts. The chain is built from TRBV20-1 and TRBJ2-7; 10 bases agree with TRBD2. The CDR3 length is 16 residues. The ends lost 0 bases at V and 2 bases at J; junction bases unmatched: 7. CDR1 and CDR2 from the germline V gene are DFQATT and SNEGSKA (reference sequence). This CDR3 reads CSARDLLAGVTYEQYF. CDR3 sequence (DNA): TGCAGTGCTAGAGATCTTCTAGCGGGAGTGACCTACGAGCAGTACTTC.

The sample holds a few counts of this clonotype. CDR3 region: CASHVGSTDTQYF. In nucleotides, the CDR3 is TGTGCCAGCCACGTGGGTAGCACAGATACGCAGTATTTT. J is TRBJ2-3 and V is TRBV18; D gene ambiguous. The CDR3 loop spans 13 amino acids. Germline CDR1 and CDR2: KGHSH and LQKENI. Between the trimmed V and J ends, which lost 8 bases and 0 bases, there was a span of 9 bases.

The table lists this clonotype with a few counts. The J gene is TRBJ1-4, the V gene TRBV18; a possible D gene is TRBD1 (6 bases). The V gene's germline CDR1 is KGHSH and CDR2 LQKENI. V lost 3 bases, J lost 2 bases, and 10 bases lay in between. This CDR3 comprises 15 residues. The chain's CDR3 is CASSPRGSTNEKLFF. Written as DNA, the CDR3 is TGTGCCAGCTCACCGAGGGGGTCCACTAATGAAAAACTGTTTTTT.

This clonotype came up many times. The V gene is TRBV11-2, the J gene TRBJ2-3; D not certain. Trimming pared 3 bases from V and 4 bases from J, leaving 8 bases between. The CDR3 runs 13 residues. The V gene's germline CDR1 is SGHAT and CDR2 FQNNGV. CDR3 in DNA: TGTGCCAGCAGCTTCTGGGGTGCAGATACGCAGTATTTT. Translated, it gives CASSFWGADTQYF.

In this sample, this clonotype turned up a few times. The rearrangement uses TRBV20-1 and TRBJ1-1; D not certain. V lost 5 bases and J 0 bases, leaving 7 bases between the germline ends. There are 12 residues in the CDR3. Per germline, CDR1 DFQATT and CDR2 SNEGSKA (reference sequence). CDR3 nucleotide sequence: TGCAGTGCTCCCATTATGAACACTGAAGCTTTCTTT. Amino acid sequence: CSAPIMNTEAFF.

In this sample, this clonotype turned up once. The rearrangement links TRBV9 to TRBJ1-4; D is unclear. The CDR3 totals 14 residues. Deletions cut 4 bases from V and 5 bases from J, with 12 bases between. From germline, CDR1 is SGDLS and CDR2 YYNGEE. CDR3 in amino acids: CASSPAAGNEKLFF. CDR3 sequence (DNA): TGTGCCAGCAGCCCAGCAGCCGGAAATGAAAAACTGTTTTTT.

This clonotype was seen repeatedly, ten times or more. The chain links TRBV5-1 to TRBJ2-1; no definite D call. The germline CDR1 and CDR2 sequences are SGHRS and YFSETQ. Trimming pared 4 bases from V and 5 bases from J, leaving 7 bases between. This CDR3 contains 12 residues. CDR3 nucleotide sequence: TGCGCCAGCAGCGTCGACAACAATGAGCAGTTCTTC. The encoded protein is CASSVDNNEQFF.

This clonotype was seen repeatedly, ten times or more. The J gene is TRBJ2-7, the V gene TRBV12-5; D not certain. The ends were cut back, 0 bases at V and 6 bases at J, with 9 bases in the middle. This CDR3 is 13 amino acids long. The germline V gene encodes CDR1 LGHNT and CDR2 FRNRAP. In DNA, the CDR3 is TGTGCTAGTGGTTTGGTCGCCGTTGCCGAGCAGTACTTC. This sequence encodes CASGLVAVAEQYF.

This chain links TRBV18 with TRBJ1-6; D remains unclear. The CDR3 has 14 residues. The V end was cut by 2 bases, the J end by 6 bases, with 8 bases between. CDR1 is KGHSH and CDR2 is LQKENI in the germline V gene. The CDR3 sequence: CASSPEVGNSPLHF. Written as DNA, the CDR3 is TGTGCCAGCTCACCAGAGGTCGGTAATTCACCCCTCCACTTT.

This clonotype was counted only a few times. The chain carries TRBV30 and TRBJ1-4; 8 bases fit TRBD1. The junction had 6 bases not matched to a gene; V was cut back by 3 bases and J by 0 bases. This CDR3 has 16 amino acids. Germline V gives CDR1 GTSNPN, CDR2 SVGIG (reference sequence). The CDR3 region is CAWRPGQESTNEKLFF. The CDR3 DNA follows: TGTGCCTGGAGGCCGGGACAGGAGTCAACTAATGAAAAACTGTTTTTT.

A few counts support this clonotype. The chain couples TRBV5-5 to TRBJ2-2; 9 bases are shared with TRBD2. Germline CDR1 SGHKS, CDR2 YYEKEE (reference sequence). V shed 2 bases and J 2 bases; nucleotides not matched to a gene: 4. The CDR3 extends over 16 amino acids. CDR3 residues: CASSFVLAGNTGELFF. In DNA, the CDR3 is TGTGCCAGCAGCTTCGTACTAGCGGGTAACACCGGGGAGCTGTTTTTT.

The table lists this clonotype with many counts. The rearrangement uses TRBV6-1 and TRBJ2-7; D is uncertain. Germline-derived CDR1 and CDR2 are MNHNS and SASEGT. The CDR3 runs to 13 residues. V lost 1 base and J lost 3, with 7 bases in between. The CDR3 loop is CASSEGSYYEQYF. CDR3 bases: TGTGCCAGCAGTGAAGGCAGTTACTACGAGCAGTACTTC.

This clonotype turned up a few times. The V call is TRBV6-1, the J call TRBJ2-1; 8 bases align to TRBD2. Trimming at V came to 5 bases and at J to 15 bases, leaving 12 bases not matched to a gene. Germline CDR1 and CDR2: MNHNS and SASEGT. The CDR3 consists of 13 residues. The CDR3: CASSSHLGTRGFF. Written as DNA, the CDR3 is TGTGCCAGCAGTTCCCACCTTGGGACTAGGGGGTTCTTC.

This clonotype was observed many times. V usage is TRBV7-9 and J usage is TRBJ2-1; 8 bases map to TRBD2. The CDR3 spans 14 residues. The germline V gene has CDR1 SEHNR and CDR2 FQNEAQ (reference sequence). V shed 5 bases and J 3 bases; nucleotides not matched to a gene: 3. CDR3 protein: CASSGSGSYNEQFF. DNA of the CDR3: TGTGCCAGCAGCGGGAGCGGGAGCTACAATGAGCAGTTCTTC.

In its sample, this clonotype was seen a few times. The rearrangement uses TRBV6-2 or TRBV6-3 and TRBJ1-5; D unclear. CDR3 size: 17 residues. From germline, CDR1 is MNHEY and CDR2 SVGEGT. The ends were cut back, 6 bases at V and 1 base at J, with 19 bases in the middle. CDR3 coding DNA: TGTGCCAGCAGACAGTCCTGGTTTAGGGCGAGCAATCAGCCCCAGCATTTT. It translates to CASRQSWFRASNQPQHF.

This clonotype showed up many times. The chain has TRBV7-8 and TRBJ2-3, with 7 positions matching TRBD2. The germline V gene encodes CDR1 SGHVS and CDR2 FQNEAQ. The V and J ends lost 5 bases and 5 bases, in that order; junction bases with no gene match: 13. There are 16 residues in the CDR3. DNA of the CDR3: TGTGCCAGCAGCCCACCGGGGGGAGGGCCTGGAGATACGCAGTATTTT. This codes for CASSPPGGGPGDTQYF. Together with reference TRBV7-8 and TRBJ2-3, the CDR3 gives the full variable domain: GAGVSQSPRYKVAKRGQDVALRCDPISGHVSLFWYQQALGQGPEFLTYFQNEAQLDKSGLPSDRFFAERPEGSVSTLKIQRTQQEDSAVYLCASSPPGGGPGDTQYFGPGTRLTVL.

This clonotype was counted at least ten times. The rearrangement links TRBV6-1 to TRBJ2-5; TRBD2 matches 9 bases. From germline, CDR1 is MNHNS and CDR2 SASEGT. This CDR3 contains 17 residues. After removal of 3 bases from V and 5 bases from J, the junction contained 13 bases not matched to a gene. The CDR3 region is CASSERPSAGGQETQYF. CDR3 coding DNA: TGTGCCAGCAGTGAGCGACCGTCGGCGGGGGGGCAGGAGACCCAGTACTTC.